The 3 T cell receptor beta chains below come from one sample, sequenced in a study of T-cell reconstitution after alpha-beta-depleted transplantation in children. It was with unique molecular identifiers that the TCRbeta library was prepared. TCRdb fed the PCR reads into MiXCR, producing one record per CDR3 protein. The repertoire holds 580,000 or so distinct CDR3 sequences, with about 23% as singletons. The sample was PBMCs, mostly from graft donor cells, taken 360 days after TCRalphabeta/CD19-depleted stem cell transplant. The receptors stem from a boy in the first two years of life who had a stem cell transplant for acute myeloid leukemia, so the T cells may come from the graft donor.

There are many counts of this clonotype. The V and J genes are TRBV12-3 or TRBV12-4 and TRBJ2-1; 9 positions agree with TRBD1. The CDR3 loop spans 14 amino acids. The V segment lost 4 bases and the J segment 12 bases; nucleotides outside the gene matches: 10. The CDR3 spells CASSSRGQGAGQFF. The CDR3 nucleotides read TGTGCCAGCAGTTCAAGGGGACAGGGTGCAGGGCAGTTCTTC.

The chain links TRBV6-5 to TRBJ1-5; 8 bases line up with TRBD1. With V trimmed by 0 bases and J by 7 bases, 14 bases remained unmatched. The CDR3 extends over 18 amino acids. Germline V gene data show CDR1 as MNHEY and CDR2 as SVGAGI. The CDR3 sequence: CASSYSRNRGGKGQPQHF. Here the CDR3 DNA reads TGTGCCAGCAGTTACTCCCGAAACAGGGGGGGGAAAGGGCAGCCCCAGCATTTT.

The V gene is TRBV28, the J gene TRBJ2-2; maybe TRBD2 (6 bases). The CDR3 runs to 14 residues. CDR1 is MDHEN and CDR2 is SYDVKM in the germline V gene. V was trimmed by 6 bases and J by 5 bases, leaving 13 bases between them. This CDR3 is CASSGGLRTGELFF. In nucleotides, the CDR3 is TGTGCCAGCAGCGGAGGGTTAAGGACCGGGGAGCTGTTTTTT. The full variable domain, rest sourced from reference TRBV28 and TRBJ2-2, is DVKVTQSSRYLVKRTGEKVFLECVQDMDHENMFWYRQDPGLGLRLIYFSYDVKMKEKGDIPEGYSVSREKKERFSLILESASTNQTSMYLCASSGGLRTGELFFGEGSRLTVL.